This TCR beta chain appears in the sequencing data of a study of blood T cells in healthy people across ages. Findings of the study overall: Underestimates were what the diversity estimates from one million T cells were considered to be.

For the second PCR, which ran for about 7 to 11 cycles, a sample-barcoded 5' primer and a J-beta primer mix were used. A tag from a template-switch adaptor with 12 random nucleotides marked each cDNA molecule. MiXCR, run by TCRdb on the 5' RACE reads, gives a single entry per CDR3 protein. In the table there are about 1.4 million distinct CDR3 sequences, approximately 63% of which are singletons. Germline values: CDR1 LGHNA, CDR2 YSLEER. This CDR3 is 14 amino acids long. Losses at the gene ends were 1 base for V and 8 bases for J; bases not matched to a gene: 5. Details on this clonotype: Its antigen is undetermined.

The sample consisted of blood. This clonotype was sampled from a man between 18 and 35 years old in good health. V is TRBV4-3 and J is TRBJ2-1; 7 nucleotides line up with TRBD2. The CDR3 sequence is CASSQVGGSDEQFF. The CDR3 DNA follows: TGCGCCAGCAGCCAAGTCGGGGGGAGCGATGAGCAGTTCTTC.